These 4 T cell receptor beta chains share one sample of origin, sequenced in a study of HIV-infected patients and healthy controls. TCRdb reprocessed the 5' RACE reads via MiXCR and lists one record per CDR3 protein. The data show about 63,000 distinct CDR3 sequences, roughly a sixth seen once. The sequencing sample was made of CD4+ T cells from blood. All receptors come from a human donor in good health.

The rearrangement joins TRBV15 to TRBJ2-2, with D maybe TRBD1 (5 bases). Trimming left V 7 bases short and J 3 bases short, with 21 bases between. Germline CDR1 reads LNHNV; CDR2 reads YYDKDF (reference sequence). The CDR3 totals 17 residues. The DNA for the CDR3 is TGTGCCACCACCACGCGATGGGGCAGAGGCGACACCGGGGAGCTGTTTTTT. This gives the protein CATTTRWGRGDTGELFF. Full variable domain (missing parts from reference TRBV15 and TRBJ2-2): DAMVIQNPRYQVTQFGKPVTLSCSQTLNHNVMYWYQQKSSQAPKLLFHYYDKDFNNEADTPDNFQSRRPNTSFCFLDIRSPGLGDTAMYLCATTTRWGRGDTGELFFGEGSRLTVL.

This clonotype was seen ten or more times. This chain links TRBV7-9 with TRBJ1-4; D not certain. V dropped 1 base and J dropped 8 bases, with 14 bases sitting between them. Germline assignment: CDR1 SEHNR and CDR2 FQNEAQ (reference sequence). The CDR3 contains 15 residues. The CDR3 DNA sequence: TGTGCCAGCAGCTTAGACGGGCCCCCAAGGGAAAAACTGTTTTTT. Translating gives CASSLDGPPREKLFF.

This clonotype has a handful of counts. This chain links TRBV29-1 with TRBJ2-6, with a tentative D call TRBD2 (5 bases). Trimming took off 0 bases at V and 0 bases at J, with 18 bases between the two ends. CDR3 size: 19 residues. Germline V gene sequence: CDR1 SQVTM, CDR2 ANQGSEA. In nucleotides, the CDR3 is TGCAGCGTTGAAGATTACGTAGGACGGAGGAGCTCTGGGGCCAACGTCCTGACTTTC. Translated, it gives CSVEDYVGRRSSGANVLTF.

In this sample, this clonotype turned up many times. The gene calls are TRBV12-3 or TRBV12-4 and TRBJ1-1; D perhaps matches TRBD1 (6 bases). This CDR3 is built from 14 residues. V lost 7 bases, J lost 1 base, and 13 bases lay in between. This CDR3 reads CASNSQGKNTEAFF. The CDR3 DNA is TGTGCCAGCAACAGCCAGGGGAAGAACACTGAAGCTTTCTTT.